One sample yielded the 23 T cell receptor beta chains listed below, sequenced in a study of T-cell reconstitution after alpha-beta-depleted transplantation in children. Construction of the TCRbeta library involved unique molecular identifiers. TCRdb recomputed calls from the PCR reads with MiXCR, one row per CDR3 protein. The profile shows some 500,000 distinct CDR3 sequences, 15% to 20% of them singletons. Sequenced here: PBMCs from the stem cell graft donor, sampled from the stem cell graft. Receptors originate from a human donor who donated a stem cell graft to a child with acute lymphoblastic leukemia.

This clonotype was recorded a few times. The V call is TRBV6-2 or TRBV6-3, the J call TRBJ1-1, with a tentative D call TRBD1 (5 bases). V gave up 1 base and J gave up 8 bases, with 11 bases separating them. CDR3 length equals 13 residues. CDR1 is MNHEY and CDR2 is SVGEGT in the germline V gene. CDR3 protein: CASSYWVGTEAFF. DNA for the CDR3: TGTGCCAGCAGTTACTGGGTGGGGACCGAAGCTTTCTTT.

The chain is built from TRBV6-6 and TRBJ2-7; no firm D call. The germline V gene encodes CDR1 MNHNY and CDR2 SVGAGI (reference sequence). The CDR3 is 13 residues long. The V gene lost 6 bases and the J gene lost 0 bases, with 9 bases spanning the gap. The CDR3 protein is CASRDWTSYEQYF. In DNA, the CDR3 is TGTGCCAGCAGAGACTGGACCTCCTACGAGCAGTACTTC.

This chain links TRBV29-1 with TRBJ2-5; possibly TRBD1 or TRBD2 for D (5 bases each). The CDR3 extends over 13 amino acids. V was clipped by 7 bases and J by 7 bases, with 19 bases between them. CDR1 and CDR2 (germline): SQVTM, ANQGSEA. CDR3 sequence reads: CSAYRLGEGTQYF. For the CDR3, the DNA is TGCAGCGCTTATAGGTTGGGGGAAGGGACCCAGTACTTC.

The chain employs TRBV7-6 and TRBJ2-3; 12 bases fit TRBD2. The CDR3 consists of 17 residues. The germline gives CDR1 SGHVS, CDR2 FNYEAQ. V gave up 7 bases and J gave up 2 bases; unmatched junction bases: 10. The DNA of the CDR3 is TGTGCCAGCATCAACGCCGGACTAGCGGGGAACACAGATACGCAGTATTTT. Its protein product is CASINAGLAGNTDTQYF.

This clonotype was seen only a few times. The chain combines TRBV12-3 or TRBV12-4 with TRBJ1-1; D is possibly TRBD1 (5 bases). The V end lost 5 bases, the J end lost 2 bases, and 15 bases lay between the germline ends. This CDR3 spans 15 amino acids. This CDR3 reads CASSGTPFLNTEAFF. In DNA, the CDR3 is TGTGCCAGCAGTGGGACCCCTTTCCTAAACACTGAAGCTTTCTTT.

This clonotype was seen a handful of times. The chain carries TRBV12-3 or TRBV12-4 and TRBJ1-2; 7 bases match TRBD1. This CDR3 has 14 amino acids. Trimming removed 7 bases from V and 6 bases from J; junction bases left unmatched: 11. The CDR3 protein is CASTPDRDWHGYTF. The CDR3 DNA is TGTGCCAGCACCCCAGACAGGGATTGGCATGGCTACACCTTC.

This clonotype was seen a few times. This chain joins TRBV6-5 and TRBJ1-1; D remains ambiguous. Germline V gene lookup returns CDR1 MNHEY and CDR2 SVGAGI. The CDR3 is 14 amino acids. Trimming took 2 bases from V and 0 from J, leaving 7 bases between them. CDR3 in DNA: TGTGCCAGCAGTTACGCAGATTTGAACACTGAAGCTTTCTTT. It encodes CASSYADLNTEAFF.

This clonotype was counted a few times. This chain links TRBV12-3 or TRBV12-4 with TRBJ2-3; 7 bases agree with TRBD2. J was trimmed by 5 bases and V by 6 bases; bases with no gene match: 14. This CDR3 is 16 amino acids long. CDR3 bases: TGTGCCAGCAGCCTACATAAGGCGGGAGCGGGAGATACGCAGTATTTT. Its translation: CASSLHKAGAGDTQYF.

CDR3: CSVEDRREGNTGELFF. For the CDR3, the DNA is TGCAGCGTTGAAGATCGGCGGGAGGGTAACACCGGGGAGCTGTTTTTT. This chain joins TRBV29-1 and TRBJ2-2; TRBD2 aligns across 9 bases. CDR1 is SQVTM, CDR2 ANQGSEA, per germline. This CDR3 comprises 16 residues. V was clipped by 0 bases and J by 2 bases; unmatched bases: 4.

This clonotype was observed a handful of times. This chain joins TRBV6-5 and TRBJ1-1; D ambiguous. Germline V CDR1 and CDR2: MNHEY, SVGAGI. The CDR3 consists of 11 residues. Trimming stripped 10 bases from V and 5 bases from J, with 11 bases between. The CDR3 protein is CATTRRTEAFF. The CDR3 DNA is TGTGCCACCACTCGGCGTACTGAAGCTTTCTTT.

The chain employs TRBV5-1 and TRBJ2-3, with 10 positions matching TRBD2. The CDR3 consists of 17 residues. The ends lost 5 bases at V and 2 bases at J; junction bases unmatched: 11. Germline CDR1 reads SGHRS; CDR2 reads YFSETQ. DNA of the CDR3: TGCGCCAGCAGATACCGCCCGACTAGCGGGTTCACAGATACGCAGTATTTT. Protein product: CASRYRPTSGFTDTQYF.

This clonotype has ten or more counts. An end of the junction does not agree with germline; a read error may underlie this. The chain joins TRBV5-1 to TRBJ1-1; 7 nucleotides align to TRBD1. This CDR3 spans 14 amino acids. The germline CDR1 and CDR2 sequences are SGHRS and YFSETQ. CDR3: CASSLGQPNTEAFF. The CDR3 DNA is TGTGCCAGCAGCTTGGGACAGCCGAACACTGAAGCTTTCTTT.

The chain couples TRBV6-1 to TRBJ2-2; no reliable D call. The length of the CDR3 is 16 residues. Trimming pared 2 bases from V and 4 bases from J, leaving 14 bases between. Germline CDR1 and CDR2: MNHNS and SASEGT. The DNA of the CDR3 is TGTGCCAGCAGTGAAAGGTTAGCAGCCTTCACCGGGGAGCTGTTTTTT. This codes for CASSERLAAFTGELFF.

This clonotype was counted between two and nine times. The chain links TRBV5-1 to TRBJ2-3; 7 bases agree with TRBD2. J was trimmed by 4 bases and V by 3 bases; bases with no gene match: 8. The CDR3 contains 15 residues. Germline CDR1 SGHRS, CDR2 YFSETQ. CDR3 bases: TGCGCCAGCAGCTCTACGGGAGGAAGTGCAGATACGCAGTATTTT. It specifies CASSSTGGSADTQYF.

The CDR3 loop is CASNLGTTRQAFF. CDR3 DNA sequence: TGCGCCAGCAACCTTGGGACCACGCGGCAGGCTTTCTTT. V is TRBV5-1 and J is TRBJ1-1; weak D call: TRBD1 (5 bases). Trimming took off 6 bases at V and 11 bases at J, with 20 bases between the two ends. The CDR3 has 13 amino acids. Germline CDR1 and CDR2: SGHRS and YFSETQ.

The gene calls are TRBV4-2 and TRBJ2-7; 7 bases fit TRBD2. This CDR3 is 19 amino acids long. Germline trimming cut 9 bases from V and 1 base from J; bases unmatched to any gene: 24. CDR1 and CDR2 (germline): LGHNA, YNFKEQ. This chain's CDR3 is CARLSVRESSQLISYEQYF. In DNA, the CDR3 is TGTGCCAGGCTCTCTGTGCGGGAGTCTAGCCAACTGATATCCTACGAGCAGTACTTC.

This clonotype has just a few counts. The gene calls are TRBV27 and TRBJ1-1; D is perhaps TRBD1 (6 bases). Germline CDR1 and CDR2: MNHEY and SMNVEV (reference sequence). V shed 7 bases and J shed 1 base, with 13 bases lying between them. The CDR3 runs to 14 residues. The CDR3 DNA sequence: TGTGCCAGCACCAACAGGGTCGGGAACACTGAAGCTTTCTTT. It specifies CASTNRVGNTEAFF.

This chain uses TRBV24-1 with TRBJ1-2; unclear D gene. The CDR3 is 11 amino acids. The germline gives CDR1 KGHDR, CDR2 SFDVKD. V was pared by 4 bases and J by 6 bases, with 5 bases between. The CDR3 sequence: CATSDVNGYTF. The CDR3 DNA reads TGTGCCACCAGTGACGTAAATGGCTACACCTTC.

This clonotype was counted a few times. The gene calls are TRBV6-5 and TRBJ2-3; D is ambiguous. Trimming stripped 6 bases from V and 2 bases from J, with 12 bases between. This CDR3 is 14 amino acids long. In germline, CDR1 is MNHEY, CDR2 SVGAGI. Here the CDR3 DNA reads TGTGCCAGCAGGCGCAAGGGCCTCACAGATACGCAGTATTTT. Protein sequence: CASRRKGLTDTQYF.

This clonotype was recorded many times. The chain links TRBV5-1 to TRBJ2-7; 11 bases line up with TRBD1. Germline CDR1 SGHRS, CDR2 YFSETQ. This CDR3 is built from 16 residues. V lost 2 bases to trimming and J lost 3 bases; unmatched junction nucleotides: 7. The CDR3 loop reads CASSLGQGAKGYEQYF. The CDR3 DNA sequence: TGCGCCAGCAGCTTAGGACAGGGGGCGAAGGGCTACGAGCAGTACTTC.

The table lists this clonotype with a few counts. The genes are TRBV6-1 and TRBJ2-7; a weak D match, TRBD1 (5 bases). V was pared by 2 bases and J by 11 bases, with 10 bases between. CDR1 and CDR2 from the germline V gene are MNHNS and SASEGT. The CDR3 sequence is 11 residues long. The CDR3 spells CASSERGHEYF. The CDR3 coding sequence is TGTGCCAGCAGTGAAAGGGGCCATGAGTACTTC.

V gene TRBV2 combines with J gene TRBJ2-1; TRBD2 is a possible D gene (5 bases). The CDR3 is made up of 15 amino acids. Germline loops: CDR1 SNHLY, CDR2 FYNNEI. The germline V and J ends were trimmed by 4 bases and 2 bases, with 12 bases remaining between them. Here the CDR3 reads CASSVEAQTYNEQFF. DNA for the CDR3: TGTGCCAGCAGTGTGGAGGCCCAAACCTACAATGAGCAGTTCTTC.

This clonotype was found a few times. The genes are TRBV15 and TRBJ2-2; D not resolved. Germline-derived CDR1 and CDR2 are LNHNV and YYDKDF (reference sequence). The V gene lost 0 bases and the J gene lost 5 bases, with 4 bases spanning the gap. CDR3 size: 13 residues. The CDR3 is CATSREETGELFF. In nucleotides, the CDR3 is TGTGCCACCAGCAGAGAGGAAACCGGGGAGCTGTTTTTT.